These 8 T cell receptor beta chains were sequenced from one sample in a study of shared clonotypes between healthy human individuals. Clones were sequenced by immunoSEQ multiplex PCR, and TCRdb holds only the in-frame ones, with some missing. Here the sample spans about 480,000 clones, around 79% being singletons. Input material: PBMCs. These TCRs come from a woman in her thirties or forties in good health. Some clones in this sample may be carry-over from other donors' samples.

The CDR3 DNA reads TGTGCCAGCAGACTGCGGGACCCAAGGAACACTGAAGCTTTCTTT. Translated: CASRLRDPRNTEAFF. This sequence joins TRBV28 and TRBJ1-1; possible D gene TRBD1, 5 bases. The V end lost 6 bases, the J end lost 1 base, and 15 bases lay between the germline ends. Looked up from germline, CDR1 is MDHEN and CDR2 is SYDVKM. The CDR3 sequence is 15 residues long.

This clone turned up a few times. The chain is built from TRBV2 and TRBJ2-4, with D perhaps matching TRBD1 (5 bases). CDR3 size: 15 residues. With 4 bases removed from V and 3 bases from J, the gap between germline ends came to 13 bases. Germline lookup yields CDR1 SNHLY and CDR2 FYNNEI. The CDR3: CASSGTNALKNIQYF. CDR3 sequence (DNA): TGTGCCAGCAGTGGGACAAACGCCCTCAAAAACATTCAGTACTTC.

The chain is built from TRBV28 and TRBJ2-7; D is uncertain. Trimming took off 3 bases at V and 5 bases at J, with 11 bases between the two ends. Germline CDR1 reads MDHEN; CDR2 reads SYDVKM. This CDR3 contains 13 residues. This CDR3 reads CASSFRVPHEQYF. The CDR3 DNA sequence: TGTGCCAGCAGTTTTAGGGTACCCCACGAGCAGTACTTC.

This clone has at least ten counts. J is TRBJ2-7 and V is TRBV28; 13 nucleotides line up with TRBD2. Germline trimming cut 6 bases from V and 6 bases from J; bases unmatched to any gene: 8. The CDR3 spans 15 residues. CDR1 and CDR2 (germline): MDHEN, SYDVKM. CDR3 protein: CASRPGTSGISEQYF. CDR3 bases: TGTGCCAGCAGACCCGGGACTAGCGGGATCTCCGAGCAGTACTTC. Complete variable domain (other parts from reference TRBV28 and TRBJ2-7): DVKVTQSSRYLVKRTGEKVFLECVQDMDHENMFWYRQDPGLGLRLIYFSYDVKMKEKGDIPEGYSVSREKKERFSLILESASTNQTSMYLCASRPGTSGISEQYFGPGTRLTVT.

The gene calls are TRBV7-2 and TRBJ2-3, with 7 bases fitting TRBD2. The CDR3 is made up of 15 amino acids. V dropped 7 bases and J dropped 0; count of bases not matched to a gene: 7. CDR1 and CDR2 (germline): SGHTA, FQGNSA. This CDR3 is CASTRSGFSTDTQYF. CDR3 nucleotides: TGTGCCAGCACCCGTAGCGGGTTTAGCACAGATACGCAGTATTTT.

The rearrangement links TRBV28 to TRBJ2-7, with a weak D call TRBD1 (6 bases). The germline gives CDR1 MDHEN, CDR2 SYDVKM. The CDR3 runs to 16 residues. The V end lost 3 bases, the J end lost 0 bases, and 15 bases lay between the germline ends. This CDR3 is CASSFFQDRRSYEQYF. DNA of the CDR3: TGTGCCAGCAGTTTTTTTCAGGACAGACGCTCCTACGAGCAGTACTTC.

The chain has TRBV7-8 and TRBJ2-5; D call uncertain. Germline V gene lookup returns CDR1 SGHVS and CDR2 FQNEAQ. The CDR3 runs to 14 residues. The ends were cut back, 1 base at V and 5 bases at J, with 11 bases in the middle. CDR3 loop: CASSLVEEQETQYF. For the CDR3, the DNA is TGTGCCAGCAGCTTAGTTGAGGAACAGGAGACCCAGTACTTC.

To note about this clone: Other DNA sequences in the same sample also yield this CDR3. The rearrangement links TRBV28 to TRBJ2-7, with D perhaps matching TRBD2 (5 bases). Trimming pared 5 bases from V and 1 base from J, leaving 15 bases between. Germline V gene sequence: CDR1 MDHEN, CDR2 SYDVKM. This CDR3 spans 15 amino acids. The CDR3 loop is CASSPPGSRSYEQYF. DNA for the CDR3: TGTGCCAGCAGTCCACCGGGATCCCGGTCCTACGAGCAGTACTTC.